Below are 20 T cell receptor beta chains sequenced from a single sample in a study of cytomegalovirus exposure and HLA in healthy donors. With 60 Vbeta and 13 Jbeta primers, the PCR was carried out. Profiled with immunoSEQ multiplex PCR; TCRdb holds only in-frame clones, not every one. The table includes 100,000 to 150,000 clones, 74% detected once. Sequencing input: PBMCs. These receptors all come from a woman aged 45-65 years in good health and CMV-seropositive.

Written as DNA, the CDR3 is TGTGCCAGCGTGGAGGGACCAAGCACAGATACGCAGTATTTT. It specifies CASVEGPSTDTQYF. The chain is built from TRBV28 and TRBJ2-3; D possibly corresponds to TRBD2 (6 bases). The CDR3 runs to 14 residues. Germline V gene lookup returns CDR1 MDHEN and CDR2 SYDVKM. Trimming cost V 8 bases and J 0 bases, with 12 bases left between them.

V usage is TRBV19 and J usage is TRBJ2-7; D is possibly TRBD1 (5 bases). Looked up from germline, CDR1 is LNHDA and CDR2 is SQIVND (reference sequence). The CDR3 has 13 residues. V dropped 0 bases and J dropped 6 bases, with 9 bases sitting between them. The CDR3 is CASSIDRAGEQYF. The CDR3 DNA reads TGTGCCAGTAGTATAGACAGGGCTGGCGAGCAGTACTTC. Combining the CDR3 with reference TRBV19 and TRBJ2-7 gives the whole variable domain DGGITQSPKYLFRKEGQNVTLSCEQNLNHDAMYWYRQDPGQGLRLIYYSQIVNDFQKGDIAEGYSVSREKKESFPLTVTSAQKNPTAFYLCASSIDRAGEQYFGPGTRLTVT.

The rearrangement links TRBV18 to TRBJ2-7; TRBD1 might be the D (6 bases). Germline V gene data show CDR1 as KGHSH and CDR2 as LQKENI. Trimming took 3 bases from V and 4 from J, leaving 13 bases between them. This CDR3 contains 14 residues. The CDR3 sequence is CASSPRTENYEQYF. The CDR3 coding sequence is TGTGCCAGCTCACCTAGGACAGAAAATTACGAGCAGTACTTC.

This rearrangement joins TRBV6-4 to TRBJ2-2; D gene ambiguous. CDR1 MRHNA and CDR2 SNTAGT come from the germline V gene. V shed 10 bases and J shed 4 bases, with 13 bases lying between them. There are 13 residues in the CDR3. The CDR3 loop reads CATRSEITGELFF. As DNA, the CDR3 is TGTGCCACCCGGAGCGAGATCACCGGGGAGCTGTTTTTT.

The chain is built from TRBV18 and TRBJ1-1; D may be TRBD1 (6 bases). Germline loops: CDR1 KGHSH, CDR2 LQKENI. V was trimmed by 9 bases and J by 0 bases, leaving 14 bases between them. The CDR3 spans 14 residues. The CDR3 bases are TGTGCCAGTACACAGGGCAGCATGAACACTGAAGCTTTCTTT. It is translated as CASTQGSMNTEAFF.

The chain recombines TRBV7-9 with TRBJ1-2; TRBD1 agrees at 8 bases. The V gene end was trimmed by 1 base and the J gene end by 8 bases; junction bases not matched to a gene: 9. Per germline, CDR1 SEHNR and CDR2 FQNEAQ (reference sequence). This CDR3 has 15 residues. In nucleotides, the CDR3 is TGTGCCAGCAGCTTAGAATTCAGGGGGCGCGAAGGCTACACCTTC. This codes for CASSLEFRGREGYTF.

The chain carries TRBV29-1 and TRBJ1-1, with D possibly TRBD1 on 5 matching bases. The CDR3 consists of 12 residues. CDR1 SQVTM and CDR2 ANQGSEA come from the germline V gene. Trimming took 5 bases from V and 0 from J, leaving 7 bases between them. DNA of the CDR3: TGCAGCGTTCTGACAGTGAACACTGAAGCTTTCTTT. It codes for CSVLTVNTEAFF.

The chain links TRBV7-2 to TRBJ1-4; D is unclear. The V and J ends lost 5 bases and 0 bases respectively, with 16 bases between them. This CDR3 contains 17 residues. Germline V gene data show CDR1 as SGHTA and CDR2 as FQGNSA. DNA for the CDR3: TGTGCCAGCAGCCGAACAAGACAACCATCAACTAATGAAAAACTGTTTTTT. Encoded protein: CASSRTRQPSTNEKLFF.

The V gene is TRBV6-4, the J gene TRBJ2-3; 8 bases line up with TRBD2. The junction had 4 bases not matched to a gene; V was cut back by 0 bases and J by 2 bases. The CDR3 consists of 16 residues. Germline loops: CDR1 MRHNA, CDR2 SNTAGT. CDR3 amino acids: CASSDSGTSPTDTQYF. CDR3 bases: TGTGCCAGCAGTGACTCTGGGACTAGTCCCACAGATACGCAGTATTTT.

The CDR3 coding sequence is TGTGCCAGCTCACCACTTATAAACACTGAAGCTTTCTTT. This encodes CASSPLINTEAFF. V and J are TRBV18 and TRBJ1-1, with D unresolved. The V gene lost 1 base and the J gene lost 2 bases, with 5 bases spanning the gap. The CDR3 is made up of 13 amino acids. Per germline, CDR1 KGHSH and CDR2 LQKENI.

The chain is built from TRBV7-2 and TRBJ2-7; 14 bases are shared with TRBD2. V was clipped by 4 bases and J by 5 bases; unmatched bases: 4. The CDR3 is 15 amino acids. In germline, CDR1 is SGHTA, CDR2 FQGNSA. This CDR3 reads CASSWGLAGADEQYF. CDR3 DNA: TGTGCCAGCAGCTGGGGACTAGCGGGAGCGGACGAGCAGTACTTC.

This clone was observed a few times. The chain joins TRBV5-3 to TRBJ1-5; the D is unclear. TRBV5-3 is labeled an ORF, and its function is uncertain. The length of the CDR3 is 16 residues. V lost 4 bases to trimming and J lost 6 bases, with 20 bases between them. The CDR3 here is CARSLRERAASQPQHF. The CDR3 region has the DNA TGTGCCAGAAGCCTGAGGGAGCGGGCCGCTAGTCAGCCCCAGCATTTT.

CDR3 sequence reads: CASSRQVSGGNTIYF. CDR3 DNA sequence: TGTGCCAGCAGCCGACAGGTCTCAGGCGGAAACACCATATATTTT. This rearrangement joins TRBV7-9 to TRBJ1-3; D possibly corresponds to TRBD1 (6 bases). V was trimmed by 5 bases and J by 4 bases, leaving 15 bases between them. This CDR3 contains 15 residues. The V gene's germline CDR1 is SEHNR and CDR2 FQNEAQ (reference sequence).

The gene calls are TRBV19 and TRBJ1-1, with TRBD1 identical over 7 bases. Germline values: CDR1 LNHDA, CDR2 SQIVND (reference sequence). The CDR3 has 16 residues. V trimming: 4 bases; J trimming: 0 bases; junction bases outside the gene matches: 8. CDR3 bases: TGTGCCAGTAGTAGACGTCTTGGGACAGTGAACACTGAAGCTTTCTTT. Its protein is CASSRRLGTVNTEAFF.

The rearrangement uses TRBV21-1 and TRBJ1-4; no DNA check was done on the table's D call, TRBD1. TRBV21-1 is designated a pseudogene. This CDR3 has 16 amino acids. CDR3 in amino acids: CASSKVMDRGREKLFF. The CDR3 DNA reads as TGTGCCAGCAGCAAAGTCATGGACAGGGGTAGAGAAAAACTGTTTTTT.

J is TRBJ1-1 and V is TRBV15, with D possibly TRBD1 on 5 matching bases. CDR3 length: 13 residues. Looked up from germline, CDR1 is LNHNV and CDR2 is YYDKDF (reference sequence). V was pared by 1 base and J by 9 bases, with 12 bases between. The CDR3 region has the DNA TGTGCCACCAGCAGAGGAGCGACAGCCAAAGCTTTCTTT. It is translated as CATSRGATAKAFF.

This chain connects TRBV4-1 to TRBJ2-7, with TRBD2 matching over 11 bases. The CDR3 is 17 residues long. V dropped 6 bases and J dropped 2; count of bases not matched to a gene: 12. Germline-derived CDR1 and CDR2 are MGHRA and YSYEKL. CDR3 nucleotides: TGCGCCAGCAGTCCTTTTTTAGCGGGAGGGACAACCTACGAGCAGTACTTC. Translating it yields CASSPFLAGGTTYEQYF.

The sample holds a few counts of this clone. CDR3 sequence: CASSPLGTGGEAFF. In DNA, the CDR3 is TGTGCCAGCTCACCTCTCGGGACAGGGGGTGAAGCTTTCTTT. The V gene is TRBV18, the J gene TRBJ1-1; 11 nucleotides match TRBD1. The germline V gene has CDR1 KGHSH and CDR2 LQKENI. The CDR3 is made up of 14 amino acids. V lost 3 bases, J lost 7 bases, and 4 bases stayed unmatched. Supplemented by reference TRBV18 and TRBJ1-1, the full variable domain reads NAGVMQNPRHLVRRRGQEARLRCSPMKGHSHVYWYRQLPEEGLKFMVYLQKENIIDESGMPKERFSAEFPKEGPSILRIQQVVRGDSAAYFCASSPLGTGGEAFFGQGTRLTVV.

The chain employs TRBV2 and TRBJ2-3; 10 bases map to TRBD1. With V trimmed by 0 bases and J by 2 bases, 5 bases remained unmatched. Germline lookup yields CDR1 SNHLY and CDR2 FYNNEI. The CDR3 sequence is 17 residues long. CDR3 in amino acids: CASSEAGQGWTTDTQYF. Written as DNA, the CDR3 is TGTGCCAGCAGTGAAGCGGGACAGGGGTGGACCACAGATACGCAGTATTTT. Using reference TRBV2 and TRBJ2-3 for the parts outside the CDR3, the full variable domain is EPEVTQTPSHQVTQMGQEVILRCVPISNHLYFYWYRQILGQKVEFLVSFYNNEISEKSEIFDDQFSVERPDGSNFTLKIRSTKLEDSAMYFCASSEAGQGWTTDTQYFGPGTRLTVL.

The gene calls are TRBV9 and TRBJ2-7; D is undetermined. Trimming left V 4 bases short and J 1 base short, with 12 bases between. The CDR3 is 14 amino acids. Germline assignment: CDR1 SGDLS and CDR2 YYNGEE. The CDR3 DNA reads TGTGCCAGCAGCCGCGAGACTTCATCCTACGAGCAGTACTTC. It is translated as CASSRETSSYEQYF.